Included here is one T cell receptor (beta chain) sequence, with context. V shed 0 bases, J shed 5 bases, and the junction held 18 bases outside the gene matches. Germline assignment: CDR1 SGHRS and CDR2 YFSETQ. This CDR3 spans 19 amino acids. The data belong to a study of blood T cell repertoires in COVID-19. Study in general: Specimens from acute and convalescent COVID-19 originated in the United States, Italy and Spain. Nucleic acid was either cDNA or gDNA, and it came from T cells, B-cell-depleted T cells, or PBMCs.

In the original analysis: Using reference gene primer amplification, nucleated cell counts were estimated. TCRdb keeps only in-frame clones here, not all; method: immunoSEQ multiplex PCR. V and J calls and clone size come straight from that table; D and trimming were deduced from the DNA. The sample consists of 150,000 to 200,000 clones, more than 75% of them appearing once. What was sequenced was peripheral blood. This chain links TRBV5-1 with TRBJ2-7; TRBD2 matches at 9 bases. This receptor was taken from a man aged 35 to 55 with active or convalescent COVID-19. CDR3 in DNA: TGCGCCAGCAGCTTGGCAACCAACATTCTAGCGGGATTTCGCAACGAGCAGTACTTC. This sequence encodes CASSLATNILAGFRNEQYF. Drawing the rest from reference TRBV5-1 and TRBJ2-7, the complete variable domain is KAGVTQTPRYLIKTRGQQVTLSCSPISGHRSVSWYQQTPGQGLQFLFEYFSETQRNKGNFPGRFSGRQFSNSRSEMNVSTLELGDSALYLCASSLATNILAGFRNEQYFGPGTRLTVT.